This TCR beta chain was recorded in a study of cytomegalovirus exposure and HLA in healthy donors. General observations from the study: Versus the approximately 670-donor mean, an Asian-associated ancestry cluster reportedly showed fewer N-insertions in a later analysis. Later, an analysis showed that TCR beta chains associated with HLA were more clonally expanded than others that were equally common.

With 3 bases clipped from V and 11 bases from J, the junction kept 6 bases outside the gene matches. The germline V gene has CDR1 GTSNPN and CDR2 SVGIG (reference sequence). This CDR3 is 14 amino acids long. Points on this clone: What it binds is not known.

The primer mix had 60 Vbeta and 13 Jbeta primers. The repertoire was sequenced with immunoSEQ multiplex PCR; TCRdb's copy has only in-frame clones and lacks some. The sample consists of around 190,000 clones, about three quarters of them appearing once. The source of this sequence is a woman aged 40 to 50 in good health and CMV-seronegative. The rearrangement uses TRBV30 and TRBJ2-1, with 14 bases fitting TRBD2. Sequences were obtained from PBMCs. CDR3 sequence: CAWRGTSGSMKQFF. As DNA, the CDR3 is TGTGCCTGGAGGGGGACTAGCGGGAGTATGAAGCAGTTCTTC.